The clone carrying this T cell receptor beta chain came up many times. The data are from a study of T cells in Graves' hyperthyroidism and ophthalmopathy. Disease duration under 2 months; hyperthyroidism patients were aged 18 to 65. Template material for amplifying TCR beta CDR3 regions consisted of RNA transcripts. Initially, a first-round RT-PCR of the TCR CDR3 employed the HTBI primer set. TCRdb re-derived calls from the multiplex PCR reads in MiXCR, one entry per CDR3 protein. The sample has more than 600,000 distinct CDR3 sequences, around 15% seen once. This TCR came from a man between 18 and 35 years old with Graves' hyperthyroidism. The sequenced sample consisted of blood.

This chain's CDR3 is CASSYSTANQPQHF. CDR3 nucleotide sequence: TGTGCCAGCAGTTACTCGACGGCCAATCAGCCCCAGCATTTT. The chain couples TRBV6-2 or TRBV6-3 to TRBJ1-5, with D unresolved. The germline V and J ends were trimmed by 0 bases and 3 bases, with 6 bases remaining between them. The CDR3 is made up of 14 amino acids. Per the germline V gene, CDR1 is MNHEY and CDR2 is SVGEGT.